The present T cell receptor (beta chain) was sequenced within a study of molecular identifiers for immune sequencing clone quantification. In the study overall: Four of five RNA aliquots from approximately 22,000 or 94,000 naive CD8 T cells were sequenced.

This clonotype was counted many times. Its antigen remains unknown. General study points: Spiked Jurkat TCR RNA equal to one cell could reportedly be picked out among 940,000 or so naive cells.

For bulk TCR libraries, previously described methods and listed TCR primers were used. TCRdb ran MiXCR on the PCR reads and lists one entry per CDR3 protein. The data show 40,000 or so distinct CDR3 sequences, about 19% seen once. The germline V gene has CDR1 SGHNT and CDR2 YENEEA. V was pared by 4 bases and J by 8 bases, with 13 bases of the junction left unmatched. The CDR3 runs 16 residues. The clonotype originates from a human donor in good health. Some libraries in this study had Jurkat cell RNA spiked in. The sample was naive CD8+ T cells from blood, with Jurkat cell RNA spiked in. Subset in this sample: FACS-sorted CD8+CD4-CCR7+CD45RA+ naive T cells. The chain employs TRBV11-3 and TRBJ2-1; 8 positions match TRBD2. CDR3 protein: CASSWGRGGRADEQFF. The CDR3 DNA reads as TGTGCCAGCAGCTGGGGACGCGGGGGGCGCGCGGATGAGCAGTTCTTC.